The rows below give T cell receptor beta chains drawn from one sample of a study of regulatory T cells in long-lasting Graves disease. TCRdb passed the multiplex PCR reads through MiXCR, listing each CDR3 protein once. The sample lists 350,000 to 500,000 distinct CDR3 sequences; approximately 15% were seen once. This sample also appeared in a second study, on T cells in Graves' hyperthyroidism and ophthalmopathy.

This material consisted of peripheral blood mononuclear cells (PBMCs), taken at new diagnosis, from a patient treated with antithyroid drugs. These receptors were taken from a woman aged 45-65 years with Graves disease. The CDR3 runs from the conserved cysteine through the conserved F or W. D genes are given only for firm matches. The listing skips clone size in some rows; elsewhere it reads once, few, many or a size class.

>TRBJ2-1|many|TRBD1|TRBV4-1
TGCGCCAGCAGCCAAGTGGGGACAGATGAGCAGTTCTTC
CASSQVGTDEQFF
>TRBJ2-1|many|.|TRBV29-1
TGCAGCGTTGTGGGTGAGGATGAGCAGTTCTTC
CSVVGEDEQFF
>TRBJ2-5|.|.|TRBV24-1
TGTGCCACCAGTGATAGTCAGGGTTTCCAAGGGACCCAGTACTTC
CATSDSQGFQGTQYF
>TRBJ2-1|many|.|TRBV6-5
TGTGCCAGCAGTTACCGCGGGTCGGACAATGAGCAGTTCTTC
CASSYRGSDNEQFF
>TRBJ1-2|many|.|TRBV6-5
TGTGCCAGCAGTTCCCGGGACGACGGCCCTAACTATGGCTACACCTTC
CASSSRDDGPNYGYTF
>TRBJ2-1|few|TRBD1|TRBV6-2/TRBV6-3
TGTGCCAGCAGCCTGTGGTCAGGGGGTAGAGACAATGAGCAGTTCTTC
CASSLWSGGRDNEQFF
>TRBJ2-7|many|.|TRBV2
TGTGCCAGCTTGTGGCAGGGGACTCACGAGCAGTACTTC
CASLWQGTHEQYF
>TRBJ2-2|.|.|TRBV6-1
TGTGCCAGCAGTCCCGACCTAAACGCGAACACCGGGGAGCTGTTTTTT
CASSPDLNANTGELFF
>TRBJ1-1|.|.|TRBV20-1
TGCAGTGCCAGACAAAACACTGAAGCTCTCTTT
CSARQNTEALF
>TRBJ1-5|.|.|TRBV20-1
TGCAGTGCCAACCCCCTCCCCCGGGACACCTATCAGCCCCAGCATTTT
CSANPLPRDTYQPQHF
>TRBJ1-2|many|.|TRBV28
TGTGCCAGCAGTTCACCGGCCAGGGAGAACTATGGCTACACCTTC
CASSSPARENYGYTF
>TRBJ2-1|.|TRBD2|TRBV20-1
TGCAGTGCTAGGGGACTAGCGGGAGTGGATGAGCAGTTCTTC
CSARGLAGVDEQFF
>TRBJ1-1|many|.|TRBV24-1
TGTGCCACCAGCGATGACGGCCCCAAAGCTTTCTTT
CATSDDGPKAFF
>TRBJ2-5|many|.|TRBV28
TGTGCCAGCAGGGGGGAGACCCAGTACTTC
CASRGETQYF